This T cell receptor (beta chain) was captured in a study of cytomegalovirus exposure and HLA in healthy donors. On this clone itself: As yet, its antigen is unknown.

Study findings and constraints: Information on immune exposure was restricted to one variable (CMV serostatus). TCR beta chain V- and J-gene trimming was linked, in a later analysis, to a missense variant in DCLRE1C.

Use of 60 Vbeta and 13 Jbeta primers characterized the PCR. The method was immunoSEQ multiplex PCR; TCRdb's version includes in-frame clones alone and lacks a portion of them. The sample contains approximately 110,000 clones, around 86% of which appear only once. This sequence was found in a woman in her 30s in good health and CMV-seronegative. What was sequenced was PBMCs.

The CDR3, as DNA: TGTGCCAGCAGTTTATGGAGGGCCGGGTACGAGCAGTACTTC. Translation: CASSLWRAGYEQYF. The gene calls are TRBV27 and TRBJ2-7, with D perhaps matching TRBD2 (6 bases). The V end was cut by 1 base, the J end by 4 bases, with 11 bases between. The CDR3 runs 14 residues. Germline-derived CDR1 and CDR2 are MNHEY and SMNVEV (reference sequence).